These 29 T cell receptor beta chains were sequenced from one sample in a study of response to subunit inactivated influenza vaccine. TCRdb reanalysed the RT-PCR reads using MiXCR and keeps one entry per CDR3 protein. The table shows roughly 710,000 distinct CDR3 sequences, with around 15% occurring only once. The material was PBMCs from blood, obtained 14 to 15 days before vaccination. These receptors came from a man aged 50 or older who received an inactivated influenza vaccine.

This clonotype turned up a few times. The CDR3 reads CASSLIVGLSYNEQFF. CDR3 DNA sequence: TGTGCCAGCAGCTTAATCGTTGGGCTCTCCTACAATGAGCAGTTCTTC. The chain links TRBV7-4 to TRBJ2-1, with D unclear. The V end was cut by 2 bases, the J end by 0 bases, with 11 bases between. Looked up from germline, CDR1 is SGHVT and CDR2 is SQSDAQ. CDR3 length: 16 residues.

The rearrangement uses TRBV9 and TRBJ2-2; D possibly matches TRBD1 or TRBD2 (6 bases each). The CDR3 has 16 amino acids. From germline, CDR1 is SGDLS and CDR2 YYNGEE. V was clipped by 0 bases and J by 0 bases, with 9 bases between them. The CDR3 protein is CASSVVGGPNTGELFF. Here the CDR3 DNA reads TGTGCCAGCAGCGTAGTTGGGGGGCCGAACACCGGGGAGCTGTTTTTT.

This clonotype occurred a few times. This chain uses TRBV7-8 with TRBJ2-5, with 10 bases matching TRBD1. Germline-derived CDR1 and CDR2 are SGHVS and FQNEAQ. V shed 4 bases, J shed 0 bases, and the junction held 5 bases outside the gene matches. The CDR3 totals 16 residues. The CDR3 is CASSSGTGVDQETQYF. The CDR3 region has the DNA TGTGCCAGCAGCTCAGGGACAGGGGTTGACCAAGAGACCCAGTACTTC.

The chain is built from TRBV3-1 and TRBJ2-2; D gene ambiguous. The CDR3 runs to 12 residues. Deletions cut 2 bases from V and 8 bases from J, with 6 bases between. The V gene's germline CDR1 is LGHDT and CDR2 YNNKEL (reference sequence). CDR3 in amino acids: CASSQRAGELFF. The CDR3 DNA is TGTGCCAGCAGCCAACGGGCTGGGGAGCTGTTTTTT.

The chain carries TRBV7-6 and TRBJ1-1; TRBD1 might be the D (5 bases). This CDR3 is built from 15 residues. Germline V gene data show CDR1 as SGHVS and CDR2 as FNYEAQ. Trimming removed 6 bases from V and 4 bases from J, with 18 bases in between. The CDR3, as DNA: TGTGCCAGCAGTACCATGTTCGGGGGGAGCACTGAAGCTTTCTTT. This encodes CASSTMFGGSTEAFF.

This clonotype was counted many times. The chain recombines TRBV24-1 with TRBJ2-3; TRBD2 aligns across 9 bases. The V segment lost 4 bases and the J segment 4 bases; nucleotides outside the gene matches: 8. Germline values: CDR1 KGHDR, CDR2 SFDVKD. The CDR3 contains 16 residues. The CDR3 spells CATSDPGREGPDTQYF. The CDR3 nucleotides read TGTGCCACCAGTGACCCCGGGCGGGAGGGCCCAGATACGCAGTATTTT.

This clonotype was picked up a small number of times. The chain combines TRBV20-1 with TRBJ1-1, with D possibly matching TRBD1 (6 bases). Germline V gene lookup returns CDR1 DFQATT and CDR2 SNEGSKA (reference sequence). V lost 6 bases to trimming and J lost 2 bases, with 10 bases between them. The CDR3 extends over 12 amino acids. CDR3 sequence reads: CSALQGNTEAFF. CDR3 DNA sequence: TGCAGTGCATTACAGGGTAACACTGAAGCTTTCTTT.

Of note for this clonotype: The CDR3 ends on some other residue instead of the conserved phenylalanine or tryptophan, so this is likely a read error. The chain recombines TRBV28 with TRBJ2-2; D is ambiguous. V lost 6 bases to trimming and J lost 6 bases, with 11 bases between them. This CDR3 has 13 residues. Germline values: CDR1 MDHEN, CDR2 SYDVKM. In nucleotides, the CDR3 is TGTGCCAGCAGGGACGCTAGTCCCGGGGAGCTGTTTTCT. Translation: CASRDASPGELFS.

The J gene is TRBJ2-1, the V gene TRBV27, with 8 bases aligning to TRBD2. Germline values: CDR1 MNHEY, CDR2 SMNVEV (reference sequence). The CDR3 consists of 16 residues. Losses at the gene ends were 4 bases for V and 0 bases for J; bases not matched to a gene: 5. The CDR3 region has the DNA TGTGCCAGCAGTTGGTGGACTAGCCACTCCTACAATGAGCAGTTCTTC. This gives the protein CASSWWTSHSYNEQFF.

J is TRBJ1-1 and V is TRBV5-1; TRBD1 matches at 8 bases. This CDR3 spans 16 amino acids. V gave up 4 bases and J gave up 5 bases; unmatched junction bases: 13. The germline V gene encodes CDR1 SGHRS and CDR2 YFSETQ. The CDR3 nucleotides are TGCGCCAGCAGCAGAGGACAGGGAATAGATTGGACTGAAGCTTTCTTT. It encodes CASSRGQGIDWTEAFF.

The chain links TRBV7-9 to TRBJ2-3; D possibly corresponds to TRBD1 (7 bases). CDR3 length: 14 residues. Germline values: CDR1 SEHNR, CDR2 FQNEAQ (reference sequence). The ends were cut back, 4 bases at V and 2 bases at J, with 10 bases in the middle. The CDR3 coding sequence is TGTGCCAGCAGCTCCAGGGGGGTCACAGATACGCAGTATTTT. Encoded protein: CASSSRGVTDTQYF.

V is TRBV14 and J is TRBJ2-5; 10 bases align to TRBD2. The V gene's germline CDR1 is SGHDN and CDR2 FVKESK. The V segment lost 0 bases and the J segment 4 bases; nucleotides outside the gene matches: 8. The CDR3 runs 17 residues. CDR3 in DNA: TGTGCCAGCAGCCAAGATTACGCTAGCGGGAGAACAGAGACCCAGTACTTC. The encoded protein is CASSQDYASGRTETQYF.

For this clonotype: Likely a read error: the CDR3 ends without its conserved phenylalanine or tryptophan. V gene TRBV9 combines with J gene TRBJ2-1, with D possibly being TRBD1 (6 bases). The CDR3 runs 14 residues. V gave up 3 bases and J gave up 2 bases, with 9 bases separating them. Germline CDR1 reads SGDLS; CDR2 reads YYNGEE. Written as DNA, the CDR3 is TGTGCCAGCAGCGGCCGGGACACCTACAATGAGCAGTTCATC. It codes for CASSGRDTYNEQFI.

In its sample, this clonotype was seen a few times. The V call is TRBV9, the J call TRBJ2-3; 7 bases agree with TRBD2. Germline V lookup: CDR1 SGDLS, CDR2 YYNGEE. The CDR3 contains 15 residues. Germline trimming cut 4 bases from V and 4 bases from J; bases unmatched to any gene: 9. The DNA for the CDR3 is TGTGCCAGCAGCACTAGCGCCCGTCAGGCAGATACGCAGTATTTT. Amino acid sequence: CASSTSARQADTQYF. Full variable domain (rest looked up from reference TRBV9 and TRBJ2-3): DSGVTQTPKHLITATGQRVTLRCSPRSGDLSVYWYQQSLDQGLQFLIQYYNGEERAKGNILERFSAQQFPDLHSELNLSSLELGDSALYFCASSTSARQADTQYFGPGTRLTVL.

The chain employs TRBV15 and TRBJ2-1; D may be TRBD2 (6 bases). The CDR3 length is 15 residues. Germline CDR1 LNHNV, CDR2 YYDKDF (reference sequence). With 0 bases removed from V and 9 bases from J, the gap between germline ends came to 15 bases. The chain's CDR3 is CATSRDSAPGGEQFF. CDR3 sequence (DNA): TGTGCCACCAGCAGAGATTCGGCTCCCGGGGGTGAGCAGTTCTTC.

The rearrangement uses TRBV27 and TRBJ2-7, with TRBD2 identical over 9 bases. The J segment lost 3 bases and the V segment lost 0 bases, leaving 3 bases of the junction unmatched. Germline-derived CDR1 and CDR2 are MNHEY and SMNVEV (reference sequence). This CDR3 is built from 15 residues. The CDR3 sequence: CASSLSTSGIYEQYF. In DNA, the CDR3 is TGTGCCAGCAGTTTATCGACTAGCGGAATCTACGAGCAGTACTTC.

This clonotype occurred a few times. The rearrangement links TRBV5-1 to TRBJ1-4; 8 positions agree with TRBD1. This CDR3 contains 14 residues. Looked up from germline, CDR1 is SGHRS and CDR2 is YFSETQ. V shed 4 bases and J 7 bases; nucleotides not matched to a gene: 6. The CDR3 sequence: CASSLGTGGEKLFF. CDR3 in DNA: TGCGCCAGCAGCCTGGGGACAGGAGGTGAAAAACTGTTTTTT.

The chain employs TRBV5-1 and TRBJ2-5; D is unresolved. The CDR3 is made up of 15 amino acids. From germline, CDR1 is SGHRS and CDR2 YFSETQ. Trimming cost V 0 bases and J 2 bases, with 11 bases left between them. CDR3 nucleotide sequence: TGCGCCAGCAGCTTGGCCCGGGTTTCGCAAGAGACCCAGTACTTC. Its translation is CASSLARVSQETQYF.

This clonotype came up many times. The gene calls are TRBV5-1 and TRBJ2-7; no clear D. Germline CDR1 reads SGHRS; CDR2 reads YFSETQ. The germline V and J ends were trimmed by 2 bases and 0 bases, with 9 bases remaining between them. The CDR3 has 14 amino acids. The CDR3 coding sequence is TGCGCCAGCAGCTTTGAGTCGAGCTCCTACGAGCAGTACTTC. Translated, it gives CASSFESSSYEQYF.

This clonotype was observed many times. This chain joins TRBV5-1 and TRBJ2-7; 8 bases agree with TRBD1. V lost 4 bases and J lost 3; bases outside the gene matches: 9. This CDR3 region has 15 residues. The V gene's germline CDR1 is SGHRS and CDR2 YFSETQ. CDR3 region: CASSPPDRGHYEQYF. The CDR3 nucleotides read TGCGCCAGCAGCCCTCCCGACAGGGGACACTACGAGCAGTACTTC.

The V and J genes are TRBV5-6 and TRBJ2-5; 8 nucleotides align to TRBD2. V was clipped by 0 bases and J by 7 bases; unmatched bases: 8. CDR1 is SGHDT and CDR2 is YYEEEE in the germline V gene. The CDR3 is 15 amino acids. In nucleotides, the CDR3 is TGTGCCAGCAGCTTGGAGGGGACTAGTTTTGGGACCCAGTACTTC. Its protein product is CASSLEGTSFGTQYF.

Concerning this clonotype: A much more abundant neighbour one base away suggests this may be a read error. This rearrangement joins TRBV2 to TRBJ1-4; perhaps TRBD1 as D (5 bases). CDR1 and CDR2 (germline): SNHLY, FYNNEI. There are 13 residues in the CDR3. The CDR3 bases are TGTGCCAGCAGAGGATTACAAGGGGAAAAACTGTATTTT. Translating it yields CASRGLQGEKLYF.

This chain links TRBV4-1 with TRBJ2-2, with 8 bases fitting TRBD2. The J segment lost 6 bases and the V segment lost 4 bases, leaving 10 bases of the junction unmatched. The CDR3 is made up of 16 amino acids. CDR1 is MGHRA and CDR2 is YSYEKL in the germline V gene. The CDR3 here is CASSPPVRTSPGELFF. The CDR3 nucleotides are TGCGCCAGCAGCCCCCCCGTACGGACTAGCCCCGGGGAGCTGTTTTTT.

The chain recombines TRBV28 with TRBJ2-6; the D gene is possibly TRBD2 (7 bases). Germline V gives CDR1 MDHEN, CDR2 SYDVKM. CDR3 size: 17 residues. V lost 2 bases, J lost 0 bases, and 11 bases lay in between. CDR3: CASSLGGASSGANVLTF. The CDR3 nucleotides are TGTGCCAGCAGTTTAGGGGGGGCCAGCTCTGGGGCCAACGTCCTGACTTTC.

The V gene is TRBV12-3 or TRBV12-4, the J gene TRBJ2-7; 9 bases are a match to TRBD1. CDR3 length: 15 residues. V dropped 5 bases and J dropped 6; count of bases not matched to a gene: 11. The DNA of the CDR3 is TGTGCCAGCAGTCCGGACAGGGGTAGAAGTAGCGAGCAGTACTTC. This encodes CASSPDRGRSSEQYF.

This clonotype was observed at least ten times. The chain uses TRBV6-5 and TRBJ1-4; D ambiguous. CDR1 and CDR2 (germline): MNHEY, SVGAGI. The CDR3 totals 13 residues. V was cut by 2 bases and J by 6 bases, with 7 bases left in between. For the CDR3, the DNA is TGTGCCAGCAGTTACGGCGGAGATGAAAAACTGTTTTTT. Translating gives CASSYGGDEKLFF.

This clonotype was counted many times. The chain links TRBV28 to TRBJ2-2; 7 nucleotides match TRBD1. Germline CDR1 and CDR2: MDHEN and SYDVKM. Trimming at V came to 6 bases and at J to 7 bases, leaving 5 bases not matched to a gene. The CDR3 loop spans 13 amino acids. The CDR3 region has the DNA TGTGCCAGCAGACCGTACAGGGGCGGGGAGCTGTTTTTT. Its translation: CASRPYRGGELFF.

This clonotype came up a few times. The rearrangement links TRBV4-3 to TRBJ2-5; 7 positions agree with TRBD1. With V trimmed by 2 bases and J by 2 bases, 5 bases remained unmatched. The CDR3 runs to 15 residues. Germline loops: CDR1 LGHNA, CDR2 YSLEER. CDR3 bases: TGCGCCAGCAGCCAAAGGATCAGGGGGCAAGAGACCCAGTACTTC. The encoded protein is CASSQRIRGQETQYF.

This clonotype was seen a handful of times. The chain has TRBV4-2 and TRBJ2-7; 10 positions match TRBD1. This CDR3 has 13 residues. Per the germline V gene, CDR1 is LGHNA and CDR2 is YNFKEQ. V lost 1 base, J lost 7 bases, and 1 base stayed unmatched. CDR3 amino acids: CASSQVGQGEQYF. The CDR3 nucleotides read TGTGCCAGCAGCCAAGTGGGACAGGGGGAGCAGTACTTC.